These 22 T cell receptor beta chains came from one sample sequenced in a study of beta chain features in type 1 diabetes. The authors reverse transcribed all of the isolated RNA, so sequencing captured expressed TCRB transcripts. Sequencing used immunoSEQ multiplex PCR; TCRdb keeps in-frame clones, though not all of them. Altogether about 250,000 clones are present, 13% to 15% being singletons, with the ten largest covering around 0.026%. Sequenced input: naive CD4+ T cells from blood. The receptors were gathered from a woman aged 40 to 49 in good health.

This clone was recorded a few times. V and J are TRBV5-1 and TRBJ1-1, with a possible D match to TRBD1 (6 bases). Germline CDR1 is SGHRS and CDR2 is YFSETQ. This CDR3 region has 14 residues. V was clipped by 3 bases and J by 2 bases, with 11 bases between them. The CDR3 DNA sequence: TGCGCCAGCAGCTGGACAGTACCAAACACTGAAGCTTTCTTT. Encoded protein: CASSWTVPNTEAFF.

This clone was counted a single time. The V gene is TRBV6-1, the J gene TRBJ1-1; D is unresolved. Germline V gives CDR1 MNHNS, CDR2 SASEGT. The CDR3 totals 13 residues. V dropped 4 bases and J dropped 0 bases, with 6 bases sitting between them. The CDR3 loop reads CASSGNMNTEAFF. For the CDR3, the DNA is TGTGCCAGCAGTGGAAACATGAACACTGAAGCTTTCTTT.

The CDR3 nucleotides are TGTGCCAGCACCCCCTACCGGGACAGGTTCTATGGCTACACCTTC. Its translation: CASTPYRDRFYGYTF. This chain uses TRBV7-8 with TRBJ1-2; 8 bases match TRBD1. The CDR3 length is 15 residues. The junction had 11 bases not matched to a gene; V was cut back by 7 bases and J by 4 bases. CDR1 is SGHVS and CDR2 is FQNEAQ in the germline V gene. The full variable domain, with the rest looked up from reference TRBV7-8 and TRBJ1-2, is GAGVSQSPRYKVAKRGQDVALRCDPISGHVSLFWYQQALGQGPEFLTYFQNEAQLDKSGLPSDRFFAERPEGSVSTLKIQRTQQEDSAVYLCASTPYRDRFYGYTFGSGTRLTVV.

J is TRBJ2-5 and V is TRBV10-3; the D gene is possibly TRBD2 (5 bases). This CDR3 has 13 amino acids. Trimming took 4 bases from V and 5 from J, leaving 11 bases between them. The germline CDR1 and CDR2 sequences are ENHRY and SYGVKD. Here the CDR3 DNA reads TGTGCCATCAGTGGAGGGCCTCCGGAGACCCAGTACTTC. This codes for CAISGGPPETQYF.

The chain joins TRBV6-5 to TRBJ1-2; 10 nucleotides agree with TRBD1. This CDR3 is 14 amino acids long. J was trimmed by 4 bases and V by 6 bases; bases with no gene match: 5. Germline CDR1 is MNHEY and CDR2 is SVGAGI. The CDR3 nucleotides read TGTGCCAGCAGGGAGACAGGGGGCAGCTATGGCTACACCTTC. Amino acids: CASRETGGSYGYTF.

The chain couples TRBV7-9 to TRBJ2-7; TRBD2 might be the D (5 bases). V was trimmed by 2 bases and J by 5 bases, leaving 10 bases between them. This CDR3 is 13 amino acids long. Germline lookup yields CDR1 SEHNR and CDR2 FQNEAQ (reference sequence). The CDR3, as DNA: TGTGCCAGCAGCTTAAGAGGGTCCCACGAGCAGTACTTC. This gives the protein CASSLRGSHEQYF.

The gene calls are TRBV19 and TRBJ1-2; perhaps TRBD1 as D (6 bases). The germline V and J ends were trimmed by 8 bases and 5 bases, with 15 bases remaining between them. The CDR3 covers 13 residues. CDR1 and CDR2 from the germline V gene are LNHDA and SQIVND (reference sequence). The CDR3 spells CASQEGGRYGYTF. The CDR3 nucleotides read TGTGCCAGTCAGGAAGGGGGAAGATATGGCTACACCTTC. The variable domain in full, with the rest retrieved from reference TRBV19 and TRBJ1-2, is DGGITQSPKYLFRKEGQNVTLSCEQNLNHDAMYWYRQDPGQGLRLIYYSQIVNDFQKGDIAEGYSVSREKKESFPLTVTSAQKNPTAFYLCASQEGGRYGYTFGSGTRLTVV.

V gene TRBV4-2 combines with J gene TRBJ2-7; 8 positions match TRBD1. This CDR3 is 15 amino acids long. Germline CDR1 is LGHNA and CDR2 is YNFKEQ. The trim removed 0 bases at V and 0 bases at J, leaving 1 base unmatched. The CDR3 DNA is TGTGCCAGCAGCCAAGATGGGACAGGCTCCTACGAGCAGTACTTC. It translates to CASSQDGTGSYEQYF.

The V and J genes are TRBV5-4 and TRBJ2-5; 14 nucleotides agree with TRBD2. V was pared by 4 bases and J by 4 bases, with 6 bases of the junction left unmatched. The CDR3 extends over 16 amino acids. In germline, CDR1 is SGHNT, CDR2 YYREEE (reference sequence). In DNA, the CDR3 is TGTGCCAGCAGCCCTATGGGACTAGCGGGGGCAGAGACCCAGTACTTC. It translates to CASSPMGLAGAETQYF.

The chain combines TRBV7-2 with TRBJ2-7, with TRBD2 identical over 11 bases. V shed 5 bases and J 3 bases; nucleotides not matched to a gene: 3. The V gene's germline CDR1 is SGHTA and CDR2 FQGNSA. The CDR3 runs to 14 residues. CDR3 in amino acids: CASSVLAGDYEQYF. The CDR3 DNA sequence: TGTGCCAGCAGCGTACTAGCGGGGGACTACGAGCAGTACTTC.

This clone was found a few times. The genes are TRBV25-1 and TRBJ2-7, with TRBD1 matching over 7 bases. The CDR3 is made up of 16 amino acids. CDR1 is MGHDK, CDR2 SYGVNS, per germline. V shed 0 bases, J shed 6 bases, and the junction held 11 bases outside the gene matches. CDR3 sequence reads: CASSEYKGGFSSEQYF. The CDR3 region has the DNA TGTGCCAGCAGTGAATATAAAGGGGGCTTCTCTAGCGAGCAGTACTTC.

This clone was seen a few times. The V and J genes are TRBV2 and TRBJ1-6; 8 bases fit TRBD1. Germline V lookup: CDR1 SNHLY, CDR2 FYNNEI. Trimming cost V 7 bases and J 6 bases; bases outside gene matches: 2. The CDR3 consists of 13 residues. The CDR3 region is CASTTGVNSPLHF. CDR3 coding DNA: TGTGCCAGCACGACAGGGGTTAATTCACCCCTCCACTTT. Filled out from reference TRBV2 and TRBJ1-6, the complete variable domain reads EPEVTQTPSHQVTQMGQEVILRCVPISNHLYFYWYRQILGQKVEFLVSFYNNEISEKSEIFDDQFSVERPDGSNFTLKIRSTKLEDSAMYFCASTTGVNSPLHFGNGTRLTVT.

The genes are TRBV7-9 and TRBJ1-2; a possible D gene is TRBD1 (6 bases). CDR3 length: 12 amino acids. Trimming took off 6 bases at V and 8 bases at J, with 13 bases between the two ends. Germline assignment: CDR1 SEHNR and CDR2 FQNEAQ (reference sequence). The CDR3 spells CASSEGEYGYTF. The CDR3 DNA is TGTGCCAGCAGTGAGGGGGAGTACGGCTACACCTTC.

The chain uses TRBV7-9 and TRBJ1-5; 7 nucleotides align to TRBD1. CDR1 and CDR2 (germline): SEHNR, FQNEAQ (reference sequence). The CDR3 covers 16 residues. The junction had 10 bases not matched to a gene; V was cut back by 5 bases and J by 3 bases. The CDR3 is CASSANRGKDNQPQHF. CDR3 nucleotide sequence: TGTGCCAGCAGCGCGAACAGGGGAAAGGACAATCAGCCCCAGCATTTT.

This clone was counted only a few times. V and J are TRBV19 and TRBJ2-1; no clear D gene. The CDR3 consists of 12 residues. V was cut by 6 bases and J by 8 bases, with 11 bases left in between. Germline CDR1 reads LNHDA; CDR2 reads SQIVND (reference sequence). The CDR3 is CASSRQWDEQFF. The CDR3 region has the DNA TGTGCCAGTAGCAGGCAGTGGGATGAGCAGTTCTTC.

V is TRBV9 and J is TRBJ2-5; tentatively, D is TRBD1 (5 bases). The CDR3 is 14 amino acids. CDR1 and CDR2 (germline): SGDLS, YYNGEE. V dropped 5 bases and J dropped 2 bases, with 13 bases sitting between them. CDR3 region: CASRKGLVQETQYF. The CDR3 coding sequence is TGTGCCAGCAGAAAGGGGTTGGTGCAAGAGACCCAGTACTTC.

The J gene is TRBJ2-7, the V gene TRBV11-2; D possibly corresponds to TRBD2 (6 bases). The CDR3 covers 15 residues. Germline CDR1 and CDR2: SGHAT and FQNNGV. Trimming took 5 bases from V and 6 from J, leaving 20 bases between them. In DNA, the CDR3 is TGTGCCAGCAGCAAGCTGATAGCGGCAGCCCCCGAGCAGTACTTC. It specifies CASSKLIAAAPEQYF.

The CDR3 sequence is CASSPGRWRGGGNEQFF. CDR3 bases: TGTGCCAGCAGCCCCGGCCGATGGCGGGGGGGTGGGAATGAGCAGTTCTTC. J is TRBJ2-1 and V is TRBV11-3; 9 bases fit TRBD2. CDR1 and CDR2 from the germline V gene are SGHNT and YENEEA. The ends lost 5 bases at V and 7 bases at J; junction bases unmatched: 15. CDR3 length: 17 amino acids.

This clone was seen a handful of times. At the DNA level, this CDR3 is encoded by other sequences in the same sample as well. The V call is TRBV5-1, the J call TRBJ2-7, with D possibly matching TRBD2 (6 bases). The CDR3 contains 12 residues. Trimming took 4 bases from V and 3 from J, leaving 8 bases between them. Germline loops: CDR1 SGHRS, CDR2 YFSETQ. CDR3 region: CASSPGGYEQYF. The CDR3 DNA sequence: TGCGCCAGCAGCCCCGGGGGCTACGAGCAGTACTTC.

This clone was observed a few times. The gene calls are TRBV5-6 and TRBJ1-2; D is unresolved. Deletions cut 4 bases from V and 0 bases from J, with 10 bases between. CDR3 length: 14 amino acids. The V gene's germline CDR1 is SGHDT and CDR2 YYEEEE. The CDR3 here is CASSPRVANYGYTF. As DNA, the CDR3 is TGTGCCAGCAGCCCCCGTGTCGCTAACTATGGCTACACCTTC.

The chain is built from TRBV4-2 and TRBJ2-2, with 7 nucleotides matching TRBD2. CDR3 length equals 18 residues. With 0 bases clipped from V and 0 bases from J, the junction kept 7 bases outside the gene matches. CDR1 LGHNA and CDR2 YNFKEQ come from the germline V gene. The chain's CDR3 is CASSQEGPTSTNTGELFF. CDR3 in DNA: TGTGCCAGCAGCCAAGAGGGACCGACTAGCACGAACACCGGGGAGCTGTTTTTT.

This chain joins TRBV4-1 and TRBJ2-1; D is unresolved. CDR3 size: 17 residues. Germline V gives CDR1 MGHRA, CDR2 YSYEKL. The ends were cut back, 2 bases at V and 1 base at J, with 15 bases in the middle. In DNA, the CDR3 is TGCGCCAGCAGCCAAACCCCGGCCAGGAAATCCTACAATGAGCAGTTCTTC. Protein: CASSQTPARKSYNEQFF.